The TCR beta chain described here comes from a study of blood T cell repertoires in COVID-19. V was trimmed by 1 base and J by 3 bases, leaving 16 bases between them. Germline V lookup: CDR1 SGHTS, CDR2 YDEGEE. This CDR3 has 17 amino acids. In the original analysis: By means of reference gene primer amplification, nucleated cell counts were estimated. Using immunoSEQ multiplex PCR, the repertoire was profiled, and TCRdb retains in-frame clones only, with some absent. That table supplies the V and J calls and clone size; D and trimming were determined from the DNA. The sample lists 200,000 to 300,000 clones, roughly 88% seen once, with more than 0.95% in the top ten.

The sample comprised PBMCs or T cells enriched from blood (not recorded which). The V gene is TRBV5-8, the J gene TRBJ2-2; D unclear. This receptor was identified in a woman aged 40 to 55 with acute COVID-19. The CDR3 spells CASSLIWAVDHTGELFF. The CDR3 DNA follows: TGTGCCAGCAGCTTGATCTGGGCCGTCGATCACACCGGGGAGCTGTTTTTT.